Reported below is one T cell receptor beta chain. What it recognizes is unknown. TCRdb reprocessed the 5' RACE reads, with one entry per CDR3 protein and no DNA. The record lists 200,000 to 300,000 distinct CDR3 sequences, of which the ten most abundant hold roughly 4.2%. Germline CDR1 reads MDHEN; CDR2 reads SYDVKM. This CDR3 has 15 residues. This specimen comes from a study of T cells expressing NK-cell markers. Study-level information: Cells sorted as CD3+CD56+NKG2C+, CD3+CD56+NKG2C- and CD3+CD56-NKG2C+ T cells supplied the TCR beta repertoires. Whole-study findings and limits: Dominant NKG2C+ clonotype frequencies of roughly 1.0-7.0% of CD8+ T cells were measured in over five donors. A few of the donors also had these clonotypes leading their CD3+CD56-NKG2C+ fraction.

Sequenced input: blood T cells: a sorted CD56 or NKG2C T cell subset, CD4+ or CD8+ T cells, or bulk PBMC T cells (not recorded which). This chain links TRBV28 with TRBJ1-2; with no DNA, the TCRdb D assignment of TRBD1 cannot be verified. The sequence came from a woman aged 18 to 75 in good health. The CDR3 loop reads CASRPRGGGNYGYTF.